The 23 T cell receptor beta chains presented below share a single source sample, sequenced in a study of blood T cells in healthy people across ages. Sample-barcoded 5' priming and a J-beta primer mix drove a second PCR of about 7 to 11 cycles. TCRdb ran MiXCR on the 5' RACE reads and lists one entry per CDR3 protein. The repertoire holds more than 1,400,000 distinct CDR3 sequences, with 35% to 45% as singletons. Material for sequencing was blood. The receptors derive from a woman in her late teens or twenties in good health.

This clonotype has more than one count but fewer than ten. This rearrangement joins TRBV2 to TRBJ2-3; no firm D call. The length of the CDR3 is 13 residues. Trimming removed 3 bases at V and 6 bases at J, with 10 bases between. CDR1 and CDR2 (germline): SNHLY, FYNNEI. The CDR3 coding sequence is TGTGCCAGCAGTGATTTTCCCGCGGATACGCAGTATTTT. Protein sequence: CASSDFPADTQYF.

A remark on this clonotype: Relative to the germline gene, one junction end is altered; a read error may explain this. J is TRBJ2-1 and V is TRBV14, with 7 positions matching TRBD2. CDR1 is SGHDN, CDR2 FVKESK, per germline. The CDR3 runs 17 residues. This CDR3 reads CAGSQGLEFSSYNEQFF. Here the CDR3 DNA reads TGTGCCGGCAGCCAAGGACTAGAGTTTAGCTCCTACAATGAGCAGTTCTTC.

This clonotype showed up just a few times. CDR3 sequence: CASRGQASNSPLHF. The DNA of the CDR3 is TGTGCCAGCAGGGGACAGGCTAGTAATTCACCCCTCCACTTT. The chain has TRBV27 and TRBJ1-6; 8 bases map to TRBD1. The V segment lost 6 bases and the J segment 6 bases; nucleotides outside the gene matches: 4. There are 14 residues in the CDR3. Germline CDR1 and CDR2: MNHEY and SMNVEV (reference sequence).

The chain has TRBV27 and TRBJ2-7; TRBD1 agrees at 8 bases. This CDR3 is built from 14 residues. The J segment lost 3 bases and the V segment lost 4 bases, leaving 5 bases of the junction unmatched. CDR1 is MNHEY, CDR2 SMNVEV, per germline (reference sequence). The CDR3 coding sequence is TGTGCCAGCAGTTCCCCAGGGGGCGGCTACGAGCAGTACTTC. Protein product: CASSSPGGGYEQYF.

A word on this clonotype: Mismatch with germline at one junction end may stem from a read error. The V and J genes are TRBV7-8 and TRBJ2-5; TRBD1 might be the D (8 bases). The end of the DNA aligns better with TRBJ2-1, so the J call may be wrong. The V gene's germline CDR1 is SGHVS and CDR2 FQNEAQ. The CDR3 has 12 residues. CDR3 coding DNA: TGCGCCAGCGGGACAGGTCAAGAGACCCAGTTCTTC. Protein product: CASGTGQETQFF.

This chain joins TRBV20-1 and TRBJ2-1; weak D call: TRBD2 (5 bases). The CDR3 sequence is 15 residues long. Germline CDR1 reads DFQATT; CDR2 reads SNEGSKA (reference sequence). V was trimmed by 3 bases and J by 4 bases, leaving 16 bases between them. The CDR3 DNA reads as TGCAGTGCTAGTAATGTGGGAGCTGCTTACAATGAGCAGTTCTTC. Translating it yields CSASNVGAAYNEQFF.

The genes are TRBV20-1 and TRBJ2-2; 7 nucleotides match TRBD2. CDR1 is DFQATT and CDR2 is SNEGSKA in the germline V gene (reference sequence). The CDR3 has 16 residues. V was pared by 1 base and J by 4 bases, with 9 bases of the junction left unmatched. This CDR3 reads CSARGPSGMFTGELFF. CDR3 DNA: TGCAGTGCTAGAGGCCCTAGCGGAATGTTCACCGGGGAGCTGTTTTTT.

This clonotype was recorded only once. The rearrangement uses TRBV2 and TRBJ2-3; D not certain. CDR3 length: 12 residues. Germline CDR1 is SNHLY and CDR2 is FYNNEI. V was trimmed by 7 bases and J by 9 bases, leaving 14 bases between them. The DNA of the CDR3 is TGTGCCAGCACCGAGGAGTTGGAAACGCAGTATTTT. It encodes CASTEELETQYF.

The V gene is TRBV28, the J gene TRBJ2-1; 9 bases agree with TRBD1. The CDR3 totals 16 residues. The junction had 9 bases not matched to a gene; V was cut back by 4 bases and J by 5 bases. Germline V CDR1 and CDR2: MDHEN, SYDVKM. The CDR3 is CASSSMPGTGNNEQFF. DNA for the CDR3: TGTGCCAGCAGTTCCATGCCCGGGACAGGGAACAATGAGCAGTTCTTC.

This clonotype was observed a single time. The DNA for the CDR3 is TGTGCCAGCAGCTTAAGTCTAGCGGGAGGGCGCGATGAGCAGTACTTC. Its protein is CASSLSLAGGRDEQYF. This chain links TRBV11-2 with TRBJ2-5, with 12 bases matching TRBD2. Germline CDR1 is SGHAT and CDR2 is FQNNGV. Unmatched junction bases numbered 12, after V lost 2 bases and J lost 11 bases. This CDR3 is built from 16 residues.

The chain links TRBV25-1 to TRBJ2-2, with D tentatively TRBD2 (6 bases). Germline values: CDR1 MGHDK, CDR2 SYGVNS. Between the trimmed V and J ends, which lost 0 bases and 6 bases, there was a span of 17 bases. CDR3 length equals 17 residues. CDR3 in DNA: TGTGCCAGCAGTGAATATAAAGTAGGACTATTCGCCGGGGAGCTGTTTTTT. Translating it yields CASSEYKVGLFAGELFF.

The CDR3 region is CSVYRGPGTEAFF. As DNA, the CDR3 is TGCAGCGTATACAGGGGGCCAGGCACTGAAGCTTTCTTT. V and J are TRBV29-1 and TRBJ1-1; 9 bases align to TRBD1. The CDR3 spans 13 residues. Germline V gene sequence: CDR1 SQVTM, CDR2 ANQGSEA. J gave up 4 bases and V 6 bases, and 6 bases lay outside the gene matches.

This clonotype was detected only a few times. The genes are TRBV7-2 and TRBJ2-7; 11 positions match TRBD2. CDR3 length: 15 residues. V was pared by 6 bases and J by 0 bases, with 4 bases of the junction left unmatched. The germline gives CDR1 SGHTA, CDR2 FQGNSA. The CDR3 spells CASRVTSGSSYEQYF. The CDR3 DNA follows: TGTGCCAGCAGGGTAACTAGCGGGAGCTCCTACGAGCAGTACTTC.

This clonotype has only a few counts. The V call is TRBV4-2, the J call TRBJ2-7; possibly TRBD1 or TRBD2 for D (7 bases each). In germline, CDR1 is LGHNA, CDR2 YNFKEQ. The V end was cut by 0 bases, the J end by 5 bases, with 17 bases between. CDR3 length: 16 residues. In DNA, the CDR3 is TGTGCCAGCAGCCAAGATCGGCAGGGGGGGATCAACGAGCAGTACTTC. As protein: CASSQDRQGGINEQYF.

The chain carries TRBV7-9 and TRBJ2-5, with 9 positions matching TRBD1. The CDR3 sequence is 16 residues long. Germline lookup yields CDR1 SEHNR and CDR2 FQNEAQ (reference sequence). Trimming removed 5 bases from V and 2 bases from J; junction bases left unmatched: 9. DNA for the CDR3: TGTGCCAGCAGCAAGAGGCGGACAGGGGTGCAAGAGACCCAGTACTTC. This codes for CASSKRRTGVQETQYF.

This clonotype was recorded a few times. The chain links TRBV21-1 to TRBJ2-3; the tabulated D call, TRBD1, remains unverified against the DNA. TRBV21-1 represents a pseudogene. The CDR3 length is 15 residues. CDR3 DNA sequence: TGTGCCAGCAGCATATGGGGACATTACACAGATACGCAGTATTTT. Protein sequence: CASSIWGHYTDTQYF.

This clonotype was seen more than once but under ten times. The chain joins TRBV28 to TRBJ1-6; D gene uncertain. CDR3 length equals 11 residues. CDR1 MDHEN and CDR2 SYDVKM come from the germline V gene. V was shortened by 6 bases and J by 7 bases, with 4 bases between the two germline ends. CDR3 sequence reads: CASRRNSPLHF. DNA for the CDR3: TGTGCCAGCAGACGGAATTCACCCCTCCACTTT.

The V gene is TRBV5-1, the J gene TRBJ2-6, with 7 bases aligning to TRBD1. Losses at the gene ends were 0 bases for V and 2 bases for J; bases not matched to a gene: 8. The CDR3 contains 18 residues. CDR1 is SGHRS and CDR2 is YFSETQ in the germline V gene. CDR3 coding DNA: TGCGCCAGCAGCTTGGAGCCGCAGACAGGGACTGGGGCCAACGTCCTGACTTTC. It yields the protein CASSLEPQTGTGANVLTF.

V and J are TRBV11-2 and TRBJ1-2; D uncertain. CDR3 size: 12 residues. Trimming took off 7 bases at V and 4 bases at J, with 10 bases between the two ends. CDR1 and CDR2 from the germline V gene are SGHAT and FQNNGV. The CDR3 region is CASKAPGYGYTF. CDR3 nucleotides: TGTGCCAGCAAAGCGCCAGGCTATGGCTACACCTTC.

CDR3 region: CASRGGFRYNEQFF. CDR3 DNA: TGTGCCAGCAGAGGTGGCTTTAGGTACAATGAGCAGTTCTTC. This chain connects TRBV6-5 to TRBJ2-1; D unresolved. CDR3 length equals 14 residues. CDR1 is MNHEY and CDR2 is SVGAGI in the germline V gene. V was clipped by 6 bases and J by 4 bases, with 13 bases between them.

J is TRBJ2-5 and V is TRBV7-2; tentative D call: TRBD1 (5 bases). The DNA end lines up better with TRBJ2-7; the J call may be wrong. The CDR3 extends over 13 amino acids. The germline V gene encodes CDR1 SGHTA and CDR2 FQGNSA. CDR3 nucleotides: TGTGCCAGCAGCGTCTTTCAGGGTTACGAGCAGTACTTC. Its translation: CASSVFQGYEQYF.

For the CDR3, the DNA is TGTGCCAGCGGGGTGACTAGCGGAACCTACGAGCAGTACTTC. Translation gives CASGVTSGTYEQYF. The genes are TRBV9 and TRBJ2-7; 9 bases align to TRBD2. There are 14 residues in the CDR3. The V gene's germline CDR1 is SGDLS and CDR2 YYNGEE. J gave up 2 bases and V 7 bases, and 7 bases lay outside the gene matches.

The J gene is TRBJ2-1, the V gene TRBV12-5; 9 bases match TRBD2. Trimming took 6 bases from V and 7 from J; bases not matched to a gene: 16. The CDR3 consists of 17 residues. The germline gives CDR1 LGHNT, CDR2 FRNRAP. The CDR3 reads CASGIRVLAGGRNEQFF. For the CDR3, the DNA is TGTGCTAGTGGGATTCGGGTACTGGCGGGAGGGCGGAATGAGCAGTTCTTC.